The 21 T cell receptor beta chains listed next were all sequenced from one sample in a study of blood T cell repertoires in COVID-19. Only in-frame clones appear in the TCRdb table, and some are missing; sequencing was by immunoSEQ multiplex PCR. Among about 360,000 clones listed, 70% to 90% were seen once. The sequenced material came from peripheral blood. Every receptor here comes from a human donor in a cohort sampled during active COVID-19.

This clone appeared once. The V gene is TRBV6-6, the J gene TRBJ2-7, with a weak D call TRBD1 (5 bases). The CDR3 is made up of 14 amino acids. Germline V gene data show CDR1 as MNHNY and CDR2 as SVGAGI (reference sequence). Trimming removed 8 bases at V and 12 bases at J, with 26 bases between. The CDR3 spells CASSTGANPALGYF. CDR3 coding DNA: TGTGCCAGCTCAACTGGGGCTAACCCTGCCCTAGGGTACTTC.

CDR3 DNA sequence: TGTGCCATCAGTGATTCGGGACTCCCTACACCAGATACGCAGTATTTT. Protein product: CAISDSGLPTPDTQYF. The chain uses TRBV10-3 and TRBJ2-3; weak D call: TRBD2 (6 bases). There are 16 residues in the CDR3. CDR1 and CDR2 (germline): ENHRY, SYGVKD. V lost 3 bases to trimming and J lost 4 bases, with 17 bases between them.

The chain joins TRBV7-3 to TRBJ2-1; 9 bases are shared with TRBD2. The trim removed 0 bases at V and 7 bases at J, leaving 7 bases unmatched. This CDR3 comprises 16 residues. CDR1 is SGHTA, CDR2 FQGTGA, per germline. Here the CDR3 reads CASSLTPAGGSNEQFF. DNA for the CDR3: TGTGCCAGCAGCTTAACCCCTGCGGGGGGGAGTAATGAGCAGTTCTTC.

The rearrangement joins TRBV19 to TRBJ2-3; D perhaps matches TRBD1 (6 bases). The CDR3 is made up of 16 amino acids. Trimming removed 2 bases at V and 2 bases at J, with 14 bases between. Germline CDR1 reads LNHDA; CDR2 reads SQIVND (reference sequence). CDR3: CASSISGTTYTDTQYF. Here the CDR3 DNA reads TGTGCCAGTAGTATATCCGGGACAACTTACACAGATACGCAGTATTTT.

This chain connects TRBV5-4 to TRBJ2-7; possibly TRBD2 for D (6 bases). V was cut by 4 bases and J by 2 bases, with 13 bases left in between. This CDR3 has 14 amino acids. Germline V gives CDR1 SGHNT, CDR2 YYREEE (reference sequence). The CDR3 region has the DNA TGTGCCAGCAGCCCTGGCGGGGTCCCCTACGAGCAGTACTTC. Amino acids: CASSPGGVPYEQYF.

This chain connects TRBV2 to TRBJ2-6; a possible D gene is TRBD2 (6 bases). V shed 5 bases and J shed 1 base, with 9 bases lying between them. CDR1 and CDR2 (germline): SNHLY, FYNNEI. This CDR3 is 15 amino acids long. CDR3 in DNA: TGTGCCAGCAGTTTGGGGACTTCTGGGGCCAACGTCCTGACTTTC. It encodes CASSLGTSGANVLTF.

This clone has just a few counts. The V call is TRBV5-5, the J call TRBJ1-2; D is ambiguous. This CDR3 contains 15 residues. Germline assignment: CDR1 SGHKS and CDR2 YYEKEE (reference sequence). V was shortened by 3 bases and J by 4 bases, with 16 bases between the two germline ends. The DNA of the CDR3 is TGTGCCAGCAGCTCCCAGGTCGGGGAAACCTATGGCTACACCTTC. Protein sequence: CASSSQVGETYGYTF.

In regard to this clone: This CDR3 is also generated by other DNA sequences in the sample. The chain recombines TRBV9 with TRBJ2-1; a weak D match, TRBD2 (6 bases). CDR1 is SGDLS, CDR2 YYNGEE, per germline. CDR3 length equals 14 residues. V was clipped by 0 bases and J by 2 bases, with 6 bases between them. DNA of the CDR3: TGTGCCAGCAGCGTAGCGGGGGCCTACAATGAGCAGTTCTTC. It translates to CASSVAGAYNEQFF. The complete variable domain, with remaining parts taken from reference TRBV9 and TRBJ2-1, reads DSGVTQTPKHLITATGQRVTLRCSPRSGDLSVYWYQQSLDQGLQFLIQYYNGEERAKGNILERFSAQQFPDLHSELNLSSLELGDSALYFCASSVAGAYNEQFFGPGTRLTVL.

This clone was recorded only once. The chain has TRBV5-4 and TRBJ2-1; TRBD1 matches at 9 bases. The CDR3 runs to 16 residues. Germline trimming cut 4 bases from V and 3 bases from J; bases unmatched to any gene: 8. Germline V gene lookup returns CDR1 SGHNT and CDR2 YYREEE (reference sequence). The CDR3 DNA reads as TGTGCCAGCAGCGACAGGGGGGGCCAAAACTACAATGAGCAGTTCTTC. Protein sequence: CASSDRGGQNYNEQFF. Using reference TRBV5-4 and TRBJ2-1 for the parts outside the CDR3, the full variable domain is ETGVTQSPTHLIKTRGQQVTLRCSSQSGHNTVSWYQQALGQGPQFIFQYYREEENGRGNFPPRFSGLQFPNYSSELNVNALELDDSALYLCASSDRGGQNYNEQFFGPGTRLTVL.

This clone was seen only once. J is TRBJ2-1 and V is TRBV19, with TRBD1 as a possible D gene (6 bases). Between the trimmed V and J ends, which lost 2 bases and 8 bases, there was a span of 16 bases. CDR1 and CDR2 from the germline V gene are LNHDA and SQIVND (reference sequence). This CDR3 spans 15 amino acids. This chain's CDR3 is CASSIRAGEVDEQFF. CDR3 DNA sequence: TGTGCCAGTAGTATAAGGGCAGGGGAAGTCGATGAGCAGTTCTTC.

This clone appeared a single time. This chain joins TRBV25-1 and TRBJ2-1, with TRBD1 matching 9 bases. The CDR3 loop spans 18 amino acids. Looked up from germline, CDR1 is MGHDK and CDR2 is SYGVNS. V was pared by 2 bases and J by 0 bases, with 8 bases of the junction left unmatched. The CDR3 sequence is CASSEGQGRLSSYNEQFF. The CDR3 region has the DNA TGTGCCAGCAGTGAAGGACAGGGGCGATTGTCCTCCTACAATGAGCAGTTCTTC. Looking up the rest from reference TRBV25-1 and TRBJ2-1 gives the full variable domain: EADIYQTPRYLVIGTGKKITLECSQTMGHDKMYWYQQDPGMELHLIHYSYGVNSTEKGDLSSESTVSRIRTEHFPLTLESARPSHTSQYLCASSEGQGRLSSYNEQFFGPGTRLTVL.

This rearrangement joins TRBV28 to TRBJ1-6; D is uncertain. Trimming took 7 bases from V and 0 from J, leaving 7 bases between them. Per germline, CDR1 MDHEN and CDR2 SYDVKM. The CDR3 runs to 14 residues. As DNA, the CDR3 is TGTGCCAGCACTTTCCGCTCCTATAATTCACCCCTCCACTTT. It yields the protein CASTFRSYNSPLHF.

The chain couples TRBV29-1 to TRBJ2-1, with 9 bases identical to TRBD2. The CDR3 contains 13 residues. From germline, CDR1 is SQVTM and CDR2 ANQGSEA. The V gene end was trimmed by 4 bases and the J gene end by 10 bases; junction bases not matched to a gene: 8. This CDR3 is CSVAGLARVEQFF. The CDR3 DNA reads TGCAGCGTTGCCGGACTAGCGAGGGTCGAGCAGTTCTTC.

This clone was counted a few times. The gene calls are TRBV3-1 (or the pseudogene TRBV3-2) and TRBJ1-2, with D uncertain. Germline V lookup: CDR1 LGHDT, CDR2 YNNKEL (reference sequence). The CDR3 runs to 13 residues. V shed 2 bases and J shed 2 bases, with 6 bases lying between them. Here the CDR3 DNA reads TGTGCCAGCAGCCAATCCCGGAACTATGGCTACACCTTC. It codes for CASSQSRNYGYTF.

V gene TRBV11-2 combines with J gene TRBJ2-2, with 13 bases aligning to TRBD2. Germline V gives CDR1 SGHAT, CDR2 FQNNGV. Trimming took 6 bases from V and 4 from J; bases not matched to a gene: 8. The CDR3 runs to 17 residues. CDR3 protein: CASSTSGRAWSTGELFF. CDR3 coding DNA: TGTGCCAGCAGTACTAGCGGGAGGGCCTGGAGCACCGGGGAGCTGTTTTTT.

The rearrangement links TRBV30 to TRBJ1-5, with unresolved D. The CDR3 is made up of 13 amino acids. Germline V lookup: CDR1 GTSNPN, CDR2 SVGIG (reference sequence). With 2 bases removed from V and 4 bases from J, the gap between germline ends came to 9 bases. This CDR3 is CAWSLQWNQPQHF. Here the CDR3 DNA reads TGTGCCTGGAGTCTTCAGTGGAATCAGCCCCAGCATTTT.

The rearrangement joins TRBV7-3 to TRBJ2-7; D might be TRBD2 (5 bases). V was trimmed by 5 bases and J by 0 bases, leaving 11 bases between them. CDR1 is SGHTA and CDR2 is FQGTGA in the germline V gene. The CDR3 length is 14 residues. The DNA of the CDR3 is TGTGCCAGCAGCCCCACGGGGAACTCCTACGAGCAGTACTTC. As protein: CASSPTGNSYEQYF.

The chain couples TRBV4-1 to TRBJ1-5; 7 positions match TRBD1. The CDR3 totals 16 residues. J was trimmed by 6 bases and V by 4 bases; bases with no gene match: 12. Looked up from germline, CDR1 is MGHRA and CDR2 is YSYEKL. CDR3 protein: CASSPLTKYRGQPQHF. DNA of the CDR3: TGCGCCAGCAGCCCCCTAACCAAATACAGGGGTCAGCCCCAGCATTTT.

The chain has TRBV3-1 (or the pseudogene TRBV3-2) and TRBJ2-7, with TRBD1 matching 8 bases. The CDR3 extends over 15 amino acids. The junction had 7 bases not matched to a gene; V was cut back by 1 base and J by 5 bases. Germline values: CDR1 LGHDT, CDR2 YNNKEL (reference sequence). CDR3 protein: CASSQGRTGTHEQYF. In nucleotides, the CDR3 is TGTGCCAGCAGCCAAGGAAGGACAGGGACCCACGAGCAGTACTTC.

The V call is TRBV7-2, the J call TRBJ2-7; possibly TRBD2 for D (5 bases). The ends were cut back, 5 bases at V and 4 bases at J, with 12 bases in the middle. This CDR3 has 13 residues. Germline assignment: CDR1 SGHTA and CDR2 FQGNSA. The CDR3 protein is CASSQRVQYEQYF. CDR3 in DNA: TGTGCCAGCAGCCAGAGGGTTCAGTACGAGCAGTACTTC.

This clone was counted a single time. The chain combines TRBV7-6 with TRBJ2-5; 8 bases line up with TRBD2. This CDR3 contains 15 residues. The J segment lost 5 bases and the V segment lost 8 bases, leaving 13 bases of the junction unmatched. Germline-derived CDR1 and CDR2 are SGHVS and FNYEAQ. This chain's CDR3 is CASARSGGVGETQYF. For the CDR3, the DNA is TGTGCCAGCGCTCGATCGGGAGGGGTTGGGGAGACCCAGTACTTC.